This TCR beta chain was observed in a study of T-cell memory formation after mild COVID-19 (dated by TCRdb to the early 2020s). As for the study more broadly: TCR sequence clusters from the two donors were found to be largely donor specific. In a couple of donors, T-cell clones that expanded and contracted after mild COVID-19 were tracked by sequencing TCRalpha and TCRbeta repertoires over time. The cohort comprised two young, previously healthy adult volunteers, one female and one male.

Overall study outcomes, separate from this receptor: Clones that contracted from day 15 to 85 showed balanced CD4/CD8 phenotypes, whereas a second wave of clones that expanded from day 15 to 37 leaned towards CD4+. The second-wave clones that peaked on day 37 were not confirmed to be SARS-CoV-2 specific. Some responding clones were detected in pre-infection memory, suggesting pre-existing cross-reactive memory T cells joined the SARS-CoV-2 response. Contracting CD4+ clones turned up mainly in the CM and EM memory subsets, whereas EMRA was where CD8+ clones were enriched. The study covered only a couple of mild cases, and larger cohorts including severe cases with pre-infection samples were considered necessary.

Concerning this clonotype itself: The target of this receptor is not known. No base quality values were provided; no much bigger clone lies one nucleotide off.

Ficoll-Paque density gradient centrifugation was the method used to isolate PBMCs. The germline V gene gives CDR1 as SGHVS and CDR2 as FQNEAQ. Reading from cysteine to phenylalanine, the CDR3 counts 15 amino acids. The CDR3 DNA has 45 bases and is translated from base 1. Germline trimming amounts to 0 bases on V and 8 bases on J, with 5 as the count of junction bases outside the gene matches. Reads for this sample came from an Illumina NovaSeq 6000. Using 5'RACE with constant-segment primers, TCRalpha and TCRbeta cDNA libraries were constructed, with sample barcodes and unique molecular identifiers added in the process. Trizol reagent was used to extract RNA from every sample. The libraries were amplified in two PCR steps, and the second step added a second sample barcode and Illumina TruSeq adapters. Sequencing of the libraries was done on an Illumina NovaSeq, producing 2 x 150 bp paired-end reads. Per the authors' processing: With migec v1.2.7, reads were demultiplexed and then collapsed into UMI-guided consensus sequences. With mixcr v2.1.11, UMI consensuses were aligned to TRA and TRB V and J templates and assembled into clonotypes. Clonotypes were classified as expanded or contracted when called significant by both edgeR and NoisET, with noise models trained on biological replicates. edgeR calls used a false discovery rate-adjusted p below 0.01 and a log2 fold-change threshold of 1. As an exploratory analysis of dynamics, max-normalized trajectories of the 1000 most abundant clonotypes were examined with PCA combined with hierarchical clustering. Each responding clone was given a CD4 or CD8 phenotype based on the CD4+ and CD8+ repertoires, which had been sequenced separately. In TCRdb, the public reads were trimmed at Q25 with fastp and aligned with MiXCR, with productive beta chains retained. Entries that share a CDR3 protein sequence are merged under the most common genes and DNA. The V and J calls follow TCRdb's processing rather than the paper's. This sample is represented by about 170,000 distinct CDR3 sequences; around 13% of them were singletons. The top ten clones comprise about 3.6% of the sample.

The sample consisted of PBMCs or a T cell subset sorted from them (not recorded which). The TCR originated in a man between 18 and 29 years old who had mild COVID-19 (a few samples of this study predate the infection). The sample titles of this study are shuffled in the database, so cell type and time point are left out; the donor was told from shared clones. The rearranged chain carries TRBV7-8 and TRBJ1-5; TRBD1 matches 9 bases in the middle. The CDR3 loop reads CASSLAQGAFEPQHF. Here is the DNA: TGTGCCAGCAGCTTAGCACAGGGGGCCTTTGAGCCCCAGCATTTT.